Listed below are T cell receptor beta chains from one sample, sequenced in a study of tumor T cells in aggressive B-cell lymphoma. Assay used: immunoSEQ multiplex PCR; TCRdb lists only in-frame clones, some missing. Of 3,800 or so clones in the sample, roughly 88% were seen once. Sequenced: tumor tissue. These receptors were collected from an adult with diffuse large B cell lymphoma. CDR3s include the opening cysteine and the closing phenylalanine or tryptophan. The order of the fields is J gene, D gene, V gene, clone size, CDR3 DNA, CDR3 protein. A D gene is named only where the DNA matches it firmly. Clone size, where shown, is once, few, many, or a class for clones that have expanded.

TRBJ2-3 NA TRBV6-1 NA TGTGCCAGCAGTGATCCTCCGGATACGCAGTATTTT CASSDPPDTQYF
TRBJ2-1 NA TRBV7-3 NA TGTGCCAGCAGCCGTCCCCCCAGTTATGAGCAGTTCTTC CASSRPPSYEQFF
TRBJ1-2 TRBD1 TRBV7-2 NA TGTGCCAGCAGCACAGGGGCTCTAGGGATCCGGGGCTACACCTTC CASSTGALGIRGYTF
TRBJ2-3 TRBD1 TRBV11-3 NA TGTGCCACCAGGACAGGACCAGATACGCAGTATTTT CATRTGPDTQYF
TRBJ2-2 TRBD2 TRBV4-2 NA TGTGCCAGCAGCCAAGGTCGTGCGGGGGGCACCGGGGAGCTGTTTTTT CASSQGRAGGTGELFF
TRBJ1-3 NA TRBV2 few TGTGCCAGCAGTGAAGGACAGGAAGGAAACACCATATATTTT CASSEGQEGNTIYF
TRBJ1-1 TRBD1 TRBV19 NA TGTGCCAGTAGCTCCCGACAGGGGGCGAGGGATGAAGCTTTCTTT CASSSRQGARDEAFF
TRBJ1-5 TRBD1 TRBV18 NA TGTGCCAGCTCTCCCGGGACAGGGGGCAATCAGCCCCAGCATTTT CASSPGTGGNQPQHF
TRBJ2-3 TRBD1 TRBV7-2 NA TGTGCCAGCAGCTTAGGGAGGACAGGGAGCACAGATACGCAGTATTTT CASSLGRTGSTDTQYF
TRBJ2-7 TRBD2 TRBV27 few TGTGCCAGCAGCCTGAGGCCGGGACTAGCTTACGAGCAGTACTTC CASSLRPGLAYEQYF
TRBJ1-3 NA TRBV29-1 NA TGCAGCGTTGCCGGGTCGACAGGCACGGGAAACACCATATATTTT CSVAGSTGTGNTIYF
TRBJ1-2 NA TRBV28 NA TGTGCCAGCAGCCCACACACAAACTATGGCTACACCTTC CASSPHTNYGYTF
TRBJ2-1 TRBD2 TRBV27 once TGTGCCAGCAGTTCCGGGACTACCGGGAATGAGCAGTTCTTC CASSSGTTGNEQFF
TRBJ1-1 NA TRBV9 NA TGTGCCAGCAGCGTAGAATCAAGGGGCACTGAAGCTTTCTTT CASSVESRGTEAFF
TRBJ2-7 TRBD2 TRBV27 NA TGTGCCAGCAGTGTTGCGGGGGACGAGCAGTACTTC CASSVAGDEQYF
TRBJ2-1 NA TRBV7-2 NA TGTGTCAGCAGCTCATTACAGGGTCGTGGTGACAATGAGCAGTTCTTC CVSSSLQGRGDNEQFF
TRBJ1-2 NA TRBV7-2 once TGTGCCAGCAGCTCCCCAGCAGGGTTCCGCAACTATGGCTACACCTTC CASSSPAGFRNYGYTF
TRBJ2-7 NA TRBV5-6 NA TGTGCCAGCAGCGTCCACAGGCACGAGCAGTACTTC CASSVHRHEQYF
TRBJ2-1 NA TRBV6-4 NA TGTGCCAGCGCTCTGACAGTAGGTAATGAGCAGTTCTTC CASALTVGNEQFF
TRBJ1-5 NA TRBV6-5 once TGTGCCAGCAGTTATACAGGTTACAATCAGCCCCAGCATTTT CASSYTGYNQPQHF
TRBJ1-3 NA TRBV6-6 NA TGTGCCAGCAGTTATTCCGACAGTTTTCTGGACACCATATATTTT CASSYSDSFLDTIYF
TRBJ1-2 NA TRBV7-9 NA TGTGCCAGCAGCTTATCCCAGAGCTACACCTTC CASSLSQSYTF
TRBJ2-5 NA TRBV13 NA TGTGCCAGCAGTCAACTGGGGCAGGAAGAGACCCAGTACTTC CASSQLGQEETQYF
TRBJ1-1 NA TRBV5-6 NA TGTGCCAGCAGCTTTGGGGAGACGGTGGGTGAAGCTTTCTTT CASSFGETVGEAFF
TRBJ2-7 NA TRBV11-2 NA TGTGCCAGCAGCTTCTCCCTTACACCAGGCTCCGAGCAGTACTTC CASSFSLTPGSEQYF
TRBJ1-1 NA TRBV4-2 NA TGTGCCAGCAGCCAACTGCAGGGTATCTATGACACTGAAGCTTTCTTT CASSQLQGIYDTEAFF
TRBJ1-1 NA TRBV4-3 few TGCGCCAGCAGCCAGATCCCGGCGGGGAGCACTGAAGCTTTCTTT CASSQIPAGSTEAFF
TRBJ1-4 NA TRBV5-1 NA TGCGCCAGCAGGACTGATGAAAAACTGTTTTTT CASRTDEKLFF
TRBJ2-3 NA TRBV6-6 NA TGTGCCAGCAGTTACTCCGGGGGACTCACAGATACGCAGTATTTT CASSYSGGLTDTQYF
TRBJ2-7 NA TRBV5-1 NA TGCGCCAGCAGCTTGATAGGGTCGGGGGAGCAGTACTTC CASSLIGSGEQYF
TRBJ2-7 NA TRBV7-6 NA TGTGCCAGCAGCTTAGGAAGCATCGGCGCGGGAGAGCAGTACTTC CASSLGSIGAGEQYF
TRBJ1-2 NA TRBV10-2 NA TGCGCCAGCAGTGACAGTAACTATGGCTACACCTTC CASSDSNYGYTF